A selection of T cell receptor beta chains follows, all from one sample in a study of OX40 agonist ivuxolimab in advanced cancers. Using immunoSEQ multiplex PCR, the repertoire was profiled, and TCRdb retains in-frame clones only, with some absent. The sample yields fewer than 120,000 clones, about 92% seen once. Material: CD4+ or CD8+ T cells sorted from blood, obtained in a trial of the OX40 agonist ivuxolimab. These receptors all stem from an adult with an advanced solid tumor such as melanoma, head and neck, liver or kidney cancer. Each CDR3 is given with its conserved first and last residue. The D gene is left open where the match is weak. Size values are once, few and many counts, or a class for expanded clones, and some rows have none.

cdr3_length d_call j_call clone_size v_call cdr3_aa cdr3_nt
13 TRBD1 TRBJ2-7 few TRBV6-1 CASTRDSSYEQYF TGTGCCAGCACCCGGGACAGCTCCTACGAGCAGTACTTC
16 NA TRBJ2-7 once TRBV4-1 CASSPSIWGLPYEQYF TGCGCCAGCAGCCCGTCGATTTGGGGCTTACCCTACGAGCAGTACTTC
17 TRBD2 TRBJ2-2 NA TRBV4-3 CASSQDTSGSSTGELFF TGCGCCAGCAGCCAGGACACTAGCGGTAGTTCCACCGGGGAGCTGTTTTTT
15 TRBD1 TRBJ2-1 NA TRBV5-4 CASTSGLDRYNEQFF TGTGCCAGCACCTCCGGCCTGGACAGGTACAATGAGCAGTTCTTC
13 NA TRBJ2-2 NA TRBV11-1 CASSWANTGELFF TGTGCCAGCAGCTGGGCCAACACCGGGGAGCTGTTTTTT
14 TRBD2 TRBJ2-7 NA TRBV11-3 CASSRLAGGYEQYF TGTGCCAGCAGCCGACTAGCGGGGGGTTACGAGCAGTACTTC
16 TRBD2 TRBJ2-1 NA TRBV7-6 CASSLGLLAGLNEQFF TGTGCCAGCAGCTTAGGCTTACTAGCGGGATTGAATGAGCAGTTCTTC
14 NA TRBJ1-4 NA TRBV6-1 CASSKLDGNEKLFF TGTGCATCGTCCAAATTGGACGGAAATGAAAAACTGTTTTTT
16 NA TRBJ2-2 NA TRBV7-2 CASSLNGPRQSGELFF TGTGCCAGCAGCTTAAATGGACCTAGGCAGTCAGGGGAGCTGTTTTTT
13 TRBD1 TRBJ1-5 NA TRBV19 CASTGQGNQPQHF TGTGCCAGTACGGGACAGGGCAATCAGCCCCAGCATTTT
13 NA TRBJ2-7 NA TRBV6-6 CASSYQAGYEQYF TGTGCCAGCAGTTACCAGGCGGGGTACGAGCAGTACTTC
13 NA TRBJ2-7 NA TRBV28 CATGGGPTYEQYF TGTGCCACCGGAGGGGGGCCCACCTACGAGCAGTACTTC
15 NA TRBJ1-1 NA TRBV9 CASSVVGDFGTEAFF TGTGCCAGCAGCGTAGTTGGGGATTTTGGCACTGAAGCTTTCTTT
16 NA TRBJ2-1 NA TRBV6-6 CASRQLQGGSYNEQFF TGTGCCAGCAGACAACTACAGGGCGGCTCCTACAATGAGCAGTTCTTC
16 NA TRBJ2-1 NA TRBV2 CASSEALAGSYNEQFF TGTGCCAGCAGTGAAGCGCTTGCGGGTTCCTACAATGAGCAGTTCTTC
15 NA TRBJ1-2 once TRBV7-8 CASSARVTRQRGYTF TGTGCCAGCAGTGCCAGGGTCACCCGTCAGCGTGGCTACACCTTC
15 TRBD1 TRBJ2-3 NA TRBV19 CASSIGVRGPDTQYF TGTGCCAGTAGTATAGGCGTCAGGGGGCCAGATACGCAGTATTTT